Following are 26 T cell receptor beta chains from one sample sequenced in a study of cytomegalovirus exposure and HLA in healthy donors. The PCR contained 60 Vbeta and 13 Jbeta primers. The repertoire was sequenced with immunoSEQ multiplex PCR; TCRdb's copy has only in-frame clones and lacks some. The data hold roughly 99,000 clones, with 73% observed a single time. Sequenced material: PBMCs. These receptors originate from a man aged 25-45 years in good health and CMV-seronegative.

This chain uses TRBV12-5 with TRBJ1-4, with TRBD1 matching over 9 bases. CDR1 LGHNT and CDR2 FRNRAP come from the germline V gene. This CDR3 has 13 amino acids. Losses at the gene ends were 7 bases for V and 8 bases for J; bases not matched to a gene: 5. Here the CDR3 reads CASATGTGEKLFF. CDR3 bases: TGTGCTAGTGCCACTGGGACAGGGGAAAAACTGTTTTTT.

This chain connects TRBV2 to TRBJ2-7, with 9 nucleotides matching TRBD1. V lost 3 bases, J lost 4 bases, and 10 bases stayed unmatched. Germline assignment: CDR1 SNHLY and CDR2 FYNNEI. CDR3 length: 16 residues. The CDR3 loop is CASSDRHRTGDYEQYF. The DNA of the CDR3 is TGTGCCAGCAGTGACCGACATAGGACAGGGGATTACGAGCAGTACTTC.

This chain links TRBV4-2 with TRBJ2-3; D may be TRBD2 (6 bases). The CDR3 loop spans 16 amino acids. Deletions cut 4 bases from V and 1 base from J, with 15 bases between. Germline loops: CDR1 LGHNA, CDR2 YNFKEQ. The CDR3 sequence is CASSPRQGGGTDTQYF. CDR3 bases: TGTGCCAGCAGCCCTCGCCAGGGAGGAGGCACAGATACGCAGTATTTT.

V and J are TRBV29-1 and TRBJ2-6; D is unclear. The CDR3 spans 13 residues. V was shortened by 0 bases and J by 4 bases, with 4 bases between the two germline ends. CDR1 is SQVTM and CDR2 is ANQGSEA in the germline V gene. For the CDR3, the DNA is TGCAGCGTTGAAGAGAGGGGGGCCAACGTCCTGACTTTC. Residues: CSVEERGANVLTF.

This clone showed up just a few times. The chain employs TRBV30 and TRBJ2-7; 10 bases agree with TRBD1. V lost 0 bases to trimming and J lost 3 bases; unmatched junction nucleotides: 2. CDR3 length: 14 residues. Germline V gene data show CDR1 as GTSNPN and CDR2 as SVGIG (reference sequence). DNA of the CDR3: TGTGCCTGGAGTGTAGGACAGGGGGTCTACGAGCAGTACTTC. It yields the protein CAWSVGQGVYEQYF.

CDR3 region: CAWSQGGSEKLFF. CDR3 in DNA: TGTGCCTGGAGCCAGGGTGGATCTGAAAAACTGTTTTTT. V and J are TRBV30 and TRBJ1-4, with D possibly matching TRBD1 (5 bases). Deletions cut 3 bases from V and 7 bases from J, with 12 bases between. The CDR3 spans 13 residues. CDR1 is GTSNPN, CDR2 SVGIG, per germline (reference sequence).

The chain joins TRBV5-1 to TRBJ2-5, with D unresolved. Germline CDR1 reads SGHRS; CDR2 reads YFSETQ. This CDR3 has 16 residues. Trimming pared 4 bases from V and 1 base from J, leaving 17 bases between. CDR3 bases: TGCGCCAGCAGCCCCCCACTTGGGCAGGCCCAAGAGACCCAGTACTTC. This sequence encodes CASSPPLGQAQETQYF.

The rearrangement links TRBV4-2 to TRBJ2-1, with D perhaps matching TRBD1 (5 bases). Trimming cost V 5 bases and J 0 bases, with 14 bases left between them. Germline V CDR1 and CDR2: LGHNA, YNFKEQ. The CDR3 totals 16 residues. The CDR3 DNA follows: TGTGCCAGCAGCTCAGGGCAGGAGAGCTCCTACAATGAGCAGTTCTTC. Translated: CASSSGQESSYNEQFF.

This chain joins TRBV30 and TRBJ2-5, with D tentatively TRBD1 (6 bases). The germline V gene encodes CDR1 GTSNPN and CDR2 SVGIG (reference sequence). The CDR3 has 13 residues. Trimming took off 3 bases at V and 3 bases at J, with 11 bases between the two ends. CDR3 region: CAWSSQGKETQYF. CDR3 bases: TGTGCCTGGAGCTCCCAGGGGAAAGAGACCCAGTACTTC.

The chain couples TRBV5-1 to TRBJ2-7; 11 nucleotides match TRBD1. V trimming: 0 bases; J trimming: 6 bases; junction bases outside the gene matches: 5. Germline lookup yields CDR1 SGHRS and CDR2 YFSETQ. The CDR3 is made up of 15 amino acids. The CDR3 sequence is CASSLAGTGGSEQYF. DNA of the CDR3: TGCGCCAGCAGCTTGGCCGGGACAGGGGGTTCCGAGCAGTACTTC.

The chain couples TRBV9 to TRBJ2-2, with D perhaps matching TRBD2 (5 bases). This CDR3 spans 16 amino acids. The germline V gene has CDR1 SGDLS and CDR2 YYNGEE. Trimming took 4 bases from V and 0 from J, leaving 13 bases between them. The CDR3 coding sequence is TGTGCCAGCAGCCACGCGGGCAGCACGAACACCGGGGAGCTGTTTTTT. Translation: CASSHAGSTNTGELFF.

This clone was recorded a few times. The chain carries TRBV7-9 and TRBJ2-2, with TRBD1 matching 7 bases. CDR3 length equals 17 residues. Germline V gene data show CDR1 as SEHNR and CDR2 as FQNEAQ (reference sequence). With V trimmed by 5 bases and J by 0 bases, 9 bases remained unmatched. CDR3 in amino acids: CASSPRRGTANTGELFF. The DNA of the CDR3 is TGTGCCAGCAGCCCCCGGAGAGGGACAGCGAACACCGGGGAGCTGTTTTTT.

This chain uses TRBV27 with TRBJ1-2, with 9 bases identical to TRBD1. This CDR3 is 14 amino acids long. Germline V gives CDR1 MNHEY, CDR2 SMNVEV (reference sequence). The trim removed 8 bases at V and 8 bases at J, leaving 12 bases unmatched. CDR3 sequence (DNA): TGTGCCAGCGAAAGTTCACAGGGGGCGGGGGGCTACACCTTC. As protein: CASESSQGAGGYTF.

The V call is TRBV29-1, the J call TRBJ2-2; D may be TRBD1 (6 bases). V lost 6 bases to trimming and J lost 2 bases, with 10 bases between them. The CDR3 extends over 13 amino acids. Germline V gives CDR1 SQVTM, CDR2 ANQGSEA. DNA of the CDR3: TGCAGCGTCACGACAGGAAACACCGGGGAGCTGTTTTTT. It encodes CSVTTGNTGELFF.

The sample holds a few counts of this clone. The chain carries TRBV5-1 and TRBJ1-1, with D hard to call. The germline gives CDR1 SGHRS, CDR2 YFSETQ. With 0 bases removed from V and 6 bases from J, the gap between germline ends came to 15 bases. CDR3 size: 15 residues. Written as DNA, the CDR3 is TGCGCCAGCAGCTTGGAAGGAGGCGGGGTTTCTGAAGCTTTCTTT. The encoded protein is CASSLEGGGVSEAFF.

This clone has a single count. V is TRBV5-5 and J is TRBJ2-3; 10 bases line up with TRBD2. V lost 2 bases, J lost 2 bases, and 8 bases stayed unmatched. The CDR3 runs 17 residues. CDR1 and CDR2 (germline): SGHKS, YYEKEE (reference sequence). The CDR3 nucleotides are TGTGCCAGCAGCTTCTCCGGGACTAGCGAGACCACAGATACGCAGTATTTT. This codes for CASSFSGTSETTDTQYF.

The J gene is TRBJ1-4, the V gene TRBV18; 11 bases match TRBD1. The CDR3 length is 15 residues. CDR1 is KGHSH, CDR2 LQKENI, per germline. J lost 10 bases, V lost 3 bases, and 7 bases had no gene match. CDR3 in DNA: TGTGCCAGCTCACCTTACGGGACAGGGGGAGGAAAACTGTTTTTT. Translated: CASSPYGTGGGKLFF.

The chain uses TRBV7-9 and TRBJ1-1; D gene uncertain. Germline CDR1 is SEHNR and CDR2 is FQNEAQ (reference sequence). The CDR3 is 14 residues long. The V gene lost 3 bases and the J gene lost 7 bases, with 15 bases spanning the gap. Written as DNA, the CDR3 is TGTGCCAGCAGCTTGGAGGTGAGTGGCAGTGAAGCTTTCTTT. Translation gives CASSLEVSGSEAFF.

This clone was observed a single time. The chain employs TRBV5-4 and TRBJ2-1; 12 bases agree with TRBD2. Germline V CDR1 and CDR2: SGHNT, YYREEE (reference sequence). V lost 2 bases to trimming and J lost 3 bases; unmatched junction nucleotides: 9. This CDR3 is 18 amino acids long. In DNA form, the CDR3 reads TGTGCCAGCAGCTTCGGGCTAGCGGGGGGGCTAAACTACAATGAGCAGTTCTTC. Translating it yields CASSFGLAGGLNYNEQFF.

The chain combines TRBV2 with TRBJ2-7, with a tentative D call TRBD2 (7 bases). V lost 2 bases, J lost 1 base, and 12 bases lay in between. Per the germline V gene, CDR1 is SNHLY and CDR2 is FYNNEI. The CDR3 spans 15 residues. The CDR3 sequence is CASSERGARSYEQYF. The CDR3 bases are TGTGCCAGCAGTGAACGGGGGGCGCGGTCCTACGAGCAGTACTTC.

V gene TRBV28 combines with J gene TRBJ2-5; 11 nucleotides agree with TRBD1. CDR3 size: 16 residues. The junction had 10 bases not matched to a gene; V was cut back by 5 bases and J by 5 bases. Germline V lookup: CDR1 MDHEN, CDR2 SYDVKM. The CDR3 spells CASSKLGDRGRETQYF. The CDR3 region has the DNA TGTGCCAGCAGTAAACTTGGGGACAGGGGGAGGGAGACCCAGTACTTC. Complete variable domain (other parts from reference TRBV28 and TRBJ2-5): DVKVTQSSRYLVKRTGEKVFLECVQDMDHENMFWYRQDPGLGLRLIYFSYDVKMKEKGDIPEGYSVSREKKERFSLILESASTNQTSMYLCASSKLGDRGRETQYFGPGTRLLVL.

The rearrangement uses TRBV6-6 and TRBJ2-7, with 8 positions matching TRBD1. Germline trimming cut 5 bases from V and 3 bases from J; bases unmatched to any gene: 0. The CDR3 extends over 12 amino acids. The germline CDR1 and CDR2 sequences are MNHNY and SVGAGI (reference sequence). The CDR3 sequence is CASSGQGYEQYF. The CDR3 DNA is TGTGCCAGCAGTGGACAGGGCTACGAGCAGTACTTC.

The gene calls are TRBV7-9 and TRBJ2-2, with D hard to call. The CDR3 is 18 amino acids. The germline V and J ends were trimmed by 0 bases and 0 bases, with 14 bases remaining between them. CDR1 and CDR2 from the germline V gene are SEHNR and FQNEAQ (reference sequence). CDR3: CASSLALLVATNTGELFF. The CDR3 DNA is TGTGCCAGCAGCTTAGCCCTCCTGGTAGCCACGAACACCGGGGAGCTGTTTTTT.

The chain is built from TRBV7-3 and TRBJ2-3, with D uncertain. Germline lookup yields CDR1 SGHTA and CDR2 FQGTGA. V lost 1 base to trimming and J lost 2 bases, with 10 bases between them. The CDR3 has 15 amino acids. The CDR3 sequence: CASSLMGQITDTQYF. Here the CDR3 DNA reads TGTGCCAGCAGCTTAATGGGCCAGATCACAGATACGCAGTATTTT.

The gene calls are TRBV2 and TRBJ2-7, with a tentative D call TRBD2 (7 bases). Per germline, CDR1 SNHLY and CDR2 FYNNEI. The length of the CDR3 is 13 residues. The V end was cut by 4 bases, the J end by 5 bases, with 12 bases between. CDR3 residues: CASSGGGRNEQYF. The DNA for the CDR3 is TGTGCCAGCAGTGGGGGGGGCCGTAACGAGCAGTACTTC.

The chain couples TRBV5-1 to TRBJ2-5; weak D call: TRBD2 (6 bases). V was shortened by 4 bases and J by 0 bases, with 10 bases between the two germline ends. From germline, CDR1 is SGHRS and CDR2 YFSETQ. There are 14 residues in the CDR3. The CDR3 DNA is TGCGCCAGCAGCCCTGCGGGGAACCAAGAGACCCAGTACTTC. Its translation: CASSPAGNQETQYF.